These 7 T cell receptor beta chains were all obtained from the same sample, sequenced in a study of cytomegalovirus exposure and HLA in healthy donors. The PCR used 60 Vbeta and 13 Jbeta primers. Sequencing was performed with immunoSEQ multiplex PCR; in TCRdb, only in-frame clones are kept and a portion is missing. The data contain 75,000 to 95,000 clones, around 78% of them seen just once; the ten biggest clones take up about 4.2%. Material: PBMCs. All receptors come from a male donor in good health and CMV-seropositive.

The chain combines TRBV27 with TRBJ2-5, with a tentative D call TRBD1 (6 bases). Germline loops: CDR1 MNHEY, CDR2 SMNVEV (reference sequence). CDR3 length: 16 residues. V was cut by 6 bases and J by 1 base, with 18 bases left in between. CDR3 sequence: CASSPLTGYIQETQYF. The CDR3 nucleotides read TGTGCCAGCAGCCCACTGACAGGTTATATCCAAGAGACCCAGTACTTC.

The chain recombines TRBV7-2 with TRBJ2-1; D call uncertain. Trimming left V 5 bases short and J 6 bases short, with 11 bases between. Germline V gene sequence: CDR1 SGHTA, CDR2 FQGNSA. This CDR3 has 13 amino acids. The CDR3 protein is CASSPQVTNEQFF. The DNA for the CDR3 is TGTGCCAGCAGCCCCCAGGTAACCAATGAGCAGTTCTTC.

DNA for the CDR3: TGTGCCAGCAGCTCTTATATGAACACTGAAGCTTTCTTT. Translation gives CASSSYMNTEAFF. The rearrangement joins TRBV7-6 to TRBJ1-1; D is unresolved. V dropped 4 bases and J dropped 0 bases, with 6 bases sitting between them. Per the germline V gene, CDR1 is SGHVS and CDR2 is FNYEAQ. The CDR3 loop spans 13 amino acids. Looking up the rest from reference TRBV7-6 and TRBJ1-1 gives the full variable domain: GAGVSQSPRYKVTKRGQDVALRCDPISGHVSLYWYRQALGQGPEFLTYFNYEAQQDKSGLPNDRFSAERPEGSISTLTIQRTEQRDSAMYRCASSSYMNTEAFFGQGTRLTVV.

The chain recombines TRBV5-1 with TRBJ2-7, with no clear D. Trimming took 0 bases from V and 0 from J, leaving 7 bases between them. The CDR3 runs 14 residues. Per germline, CDR1 SGHRS and CDR2 YFSETQ. CDR3 amino acids: CASSLDAGSYEQYF. CDR3 sequence (DNA): TGCGCCAGCAGCTTGGATGCCGGCTCCTACGAGCAGTACTTC.

This chain joins TRBV30 and TRBJ2-1, with a possible D match to TRBD1 (5 bases). The CDR3 consists of 13 residues. Per germline, CDR1 GTSNPN and CDR2 SVGIG (reference sequence). Trimming pared 0 bases from V and 9 bases from J, leaving 12 bases between. The CDR3 sequence is CAWSVQGPSEQFF. The CDR3 DNA sequence: TGTGCCTGGAGTGTGCAGGGCCCCAGTGAGCAGTTCTTC.

The chain recombines TRBV10-2 with TRBJ1-1; TRBD1 agrees at 10 bases. From germline, CDR1 is WSHSY and CDR2 SAAADI. CDR3 length: 16 amino acids. The V and J ends lost 8 bases and 1 base, in that order; junction bases with no gene match: 10. The chain's CDR3 is CASAGTGVVENTEAFF. DNA of the CDR3: TGCGCCAGCGCCGGGACAGGGGTAGTGGAGAACACTGAAGCTTTCTTT.

The rearrangement links TRBV7-8 to TRBJ2-3; 9 bases align to TRBD1. The germline V gene encodes CDR1 SGHVS and CDR2 FQNEAQ. The V segment lost 3 bases and the J segment 4 bases; nucleotides outside the gene matches: 14. CDR3 length equals 18 residues. As DNA, the CDR3 is TGTGCCAGCAGCTTTAGGGGACAGGGTTTTATTTCGGCAGATACGCAGTATTTT. Translation: CASSFRGQGFISADTQYF. Full variable domain (remainder filled in from reference TRBV7-8 and TRBJ2-3): GAGVSQSPRYKVAKRGQDVALRCDPISGHVSLFWYQQALGQGPEFLTYFQNEAQLDKSGLPSDRFFAERPEGSVSTLKIQRTQQEDSAVYLCASSFRGQGFISADTQYFGPGTRLTVL.